The next 10 T cell receptor beta chains were all read from a single sample in a study of T cell responses to AZD1222 COVID-19 vaccine. TCRdb's table, derived via immunoSEQ multiplex PCR, lists solely in-frame clones and lacks some. The repertoire includes about 110,000 clones, about 86% of them detected once, and about 3% sits in the top ten. The source was peripheral blood, collected on day 0 of AZD1222 vaccination. Receptors originate from an adult in good health.

The V gene is TRBV6-2 or TRBV6-3, the J gene TRBJ2-5, with D possibly called TRBD1 or TRBD2 (5 bases each). Deletions cut 2 bases from V and 1 base from J, with 8 bases between. The germline gives CDR1 MNHEY, CDR2 SVGEGT. The CDR3 is made up of 14 amino acids. CDR3 residues: CASSYVGVQETQYF. CDR3 nucleotides: TGTGCCAGCAGTTACGTGGGGGTCCAAGAGACCCAGTACTTC.

V and J are TRBV12-3 or TRBV12-4 and TRBJ2-7; possibly TRBD2 for D (6 bases). The V end was cut by 5 bases, the J end by 7 bases, with 12 bases between. The CDR3 runs to 12 residues. Here the CDR3 DNA reads TGTGCCAGCAGTCCCGGGGGTCGGGAGCAGTACTTC. It specifies CASSPGGREQYF.

The V gene is TRBV5-1, the J gene TRBJ1-4, with 8 bases identical to TRBD1. The germline CDR1 and CDR2 sequences are SGHRS and YFSETQ. CDR3 length: 16 residues. Unmatched junction bases numbered 4, after V lost 0 bases and J lost 3 bases. The CDR3, as DNA: TGCGCCAGCAGCTTGGCCCCACAGGGGGCTAATGAAAAACTGTTTTTT. This gives the protein CASSLAPQGANEKLFF.

V usage is TRBV7-2 and J usage is TRBJ2-7; 9 bases are a match to TRBD1. Trimming removed 2 bases from V and 3 bases from J; junction bases left unmatched: 5. Per germline, CDR1 SGHTA and CDR2 FQGNSA. The CDR3 extends over 15 amino acids. CDR3 bases: TGTGCCAGCAGCTTAATGGGGACAGGGCTCTACGAGCAGTACTTC. It is translated as CASSLMGTGLYEQYF.

The CDR3 nucleotides read TGTGCCAGCAGTTACGAGAGGAACACTGAAGCTTTCTTT. The encoded protein is CASSYERNTEAFF. V gene TRBV6-5 combines with J gene TRBJ1-1; no firm D call. From germline, CDR1 is MNHEY and CDR2 SVGAGI. The CDR3 is 13 residues long. Trimming pared 2 bases from V and 1 base from J, leaving 5 bases between.

This clone was observed once. V gene TRBV29-1 combines with J gene TRBJ1-1; TRBD1 matches 8 bases. Germline V gene data show CDR1 as SQVTM and CDR2 as ANQGSEA. This CDR3 spans 13 amino acids. V lost 6 bases to trimming and J lost 5 bases; unmatched junction nucleotides: 8. The chain's CDR3 is CSVSTGAWTEAFF. The CDR3 DNA reads as TGCAGCGTATCGACAGGGGCATGGACTGAAGCTTTCTTT. The full variable domain, its missing parts supplied by reference TRBV29-1 and TRBJ1-1, is SAVISQKPSRDICQRGTSLTIQCQVDSQVTMMFWYRQQPGQSLTLIATANQGSEATYESGFVIDKFPISRPNLTFSTLTVSNMSPEDSSIYLCSVSTGAWTEAFFGQGTRLTVV.

As for this clone: This sample also contains other DNA sequences that code for the same CDR3. V gene TRBV4-3 combines with J gene TRBJ2-7, with no clear D. V lost 1 base to trimming and J lost 2 bases, with 9 bases between them. Germline CDR1 reads LGHNA; CDR2 reads YSLEER. The CDR3 totals 14 residues. The CDR3 region is CASSQGLVAYEQYF. CDR3 nucleotide sequence: TGCGCCAGCAGCCAAGGTCTCGTCGCCTACGAGCAGTACTTC.

The genes are TRBV6-6 and TRBJ1-5; 8 bases agree with TRBD1. After removal of 5 bases from V and 6 bases from J, the junction contained 12 bases not matched to a gene. Looked up from germline, CDR1 is MNHNY and CDR2 is SVGAGI (reference sequence). The CDR3 spans 16 residues. CDR3 residues: CASSNAGTGSSQPQHF. Here the CDR3 DNA reads TGTGCCAGCAGTAACGCCGGGACAGGCTCGAGTCAGCCCCAGCATTTT.

The chain links TRBV30 to TRBJ1-5; D call uncertain. V dropped 1 base and J dropped 0 bases, with 16 bases sitting between them. The germline gives CDR1 GTSNPN, CDR2 SVGIG (reference sequence). There are 17 residues in the CDR3. In nucleotides, the CDR3 is TGTGCCTGGAGTGGGGCATCCAGTGCGCATAGCAATCAGCCCCAGCATTTT. It translates to CAWSGASSAHSNQPQHF. The whole variable domain, remainder taken from reference TRBV30 and TRBJ1-5, is SQTIHQWPATLVQPVGSPLSLECTVEGTSNPNLYWYRQAAGRGLQLLFYSVGIGQISSEVPQNLSASRPQDRQFILSSKKLLLSDSGFYLCAWSGASSAHSNQPQHFGDGTRLSIL.

The CDR3 region has the DNA TGTGCATGCGGGTGGGGATCCTACGAGCAGTACTTC. Translating gives CACGWGSYEQYF. The chain combines TRBV3-1 (or the pseudogene TRBV3-2) with TRBJ2-7; D is possibly TRBD2 (5 bases). The CDR3 covers 12 residues. Per germline, CDR1 LGHDT and CDR2 YNNKEL (reference sequence).